One and the same sample provided the 29 T cell receptor beta chains below, sequenced in a study of OX40 agonist ivuxolimab in advanced cancers. The method behind the library was the immunoSEQ multiplex PCR assay. The table was pulled from immuneACCESS by TCRdb, which kept in-frame rearrangements only. Such tables lose some clones; where checked, under half of the loss comes from unresolved V genes, and the rest has no known cause. The sample records tens of thousands of clones, approximately 92% of which are singletons. Together, the top ten hold 0.45% to 0.55% of the sample. This material consisted of CD4+ or CD8+ T cells sorted from blood, taken in a trial of the OX40 agonist ivuxolimab. The receptors derive from an adult with an advanced solid tumor such as melanoma, head and neck, liver or kidney cancer.

The chain combines TRBV6-6 with TRBJ1-1; D unresolved. CDR1 and CDR2 (germline): MNHNY, SVGAGI (reference sequence). Deletions cut 6 bases from V and 0 bases from J, with 8 bases between. This CDR3 spans 13 amino acids. In nucleotides, the CDR3 is TGTGCCAGCAGCTTAGAGATGAACACTGAAGCTTTCTTT. Translation: CASSLEMNTEAFF.

This chain links TRBV11-3 with TRBJ2-7; the D gene is possibly TRBD1 (7 bases). Deletions cut 5 bases from V and 5 bases from J, with 16 bases between. The CDR3 totals 14 residues. Per the germline V gene, CDR1 is SGHNT and CDR2 is YENEEA. The CDR3 sequence is CASSPGRGVNEQYF. DNA for the CDR3: TGTGCCAGCAGCCCAGGCAGGGGGGTTAACGAGCAGTACTTC.

The V call is TRBV6-6, the J call TRBJ1-1, with D tentatively TRBD1 (5 bases). Trimming pared 2 bases from V and 5 bases from J, leaving 9 bases between. Germline V gives CDR1 MNHNY, CDR2 SVGAGI (reference sequence). CDR3 size: 13 residues. CDR3 nucleotide sequence: TGTGCCAGCAGTTACACCCCAGGGACTGAAGCTTTCTTT. Translation gives CASSYTPGTEAFF.

CDR3 sequence reads: CAWSSWDTLGDTQYF. The CDR3 DNA is TGTGCCTGGAGTTCATGGGATACTCTCGGGGATACGCAGTATTTT. The V call is TRBV30, the J call TRBJ2-3; D not resolved. Germline values: CDR1 GTSNPN, CDR2 SVGIG (reference sequence). V was shortened by 2 bases and J by 6 bases, with 18 bases between the two germline ends. The CDR3 sequence is 15 residues long. The variable domain in full, with the rest retrieved from reference TRBV30 and TRBJ2-3, is SQTIHQWPATLVQPVGSPLSLECTVEGTSNPNLYWYRQAAGRGLQLLFYSVGIGQISSEVPQNLSASRPQDRQFILSSKKLLLSDSGFYLCAWSSWDTLGDTQYFGPGTRLTVL.

The J gene is TRBJ2-1, the V gene TRBV2; D call uncertain. CDR3 length equals 11 residues. The germline CDR1 and CDR2 sequences are SNHLY and FYNNEI. The V end was cut by 5 bases, the J end by 9 bases, with 8 bases between. The CDR3 sequence is CASSRKAEQFF. As DNA, the CDR3 is TGTGCCAGCAGTCGTAAGGCTGAGCAGTTCTTC.

The chain carries TRBV29-1 and TRBJ2-5; 9 positions agree with TRBD1. From germline, CDR1 is SQVTM and CDR2 ANQGSEA. The length of the CDR3 is 14 residues. Trimming took 4 bases from V and 5 from J; bases not matched to a gene: 8. The CDR3 nucleotides read TGCAGCGTTGGTGGGACAGGGAGCAGGGAGACCCAGTACTTC. Its protein product is CSVGGTGSRETQYF. The complete variable domain, with remaining parts taken from reference TRBV29-1 and TRBJ2-5, reads SAVISQKPSRDICQRGTSLTIQCQVDSQVTMMFWYRQQPGQSLTLIATANQGSEATYESGFVIDKFPISRPNLTFSTLTVSNMSPEDSSIYLCSVGGTGSRETQYFGPGTRLLVL.

This chain connects TRBV27 to TRBJ2-1; 7 nucleotides align to TRBD2. The CDR3 extends over 14 amino acids. Germline V gene data show CDR1 as MNHEY and CDR2 as SMNVEV (reference sequence). With V trimmed by 6 bases and J by 8 bases, 10 bases remained unmatched. The CDR3 DNA is TGTGCCAGCAGCCGCTGGGGGGGGATCGATGAGCAGTTCTTC. Amino acid sequence: CASSRWGGIDEQFF.

The CDR3 here is CASSLIPPSGTGGRYEQYF. The DNA of the CDR3 is TGTGCCAGCAGCTTAATCCCACCGTCCGGGACAGGGGGCCGCTACGAGCAGTACTTC. This chain links TRBV7-6 with TRBJ2-7, with 12 bases identical to TRBD1. Germline V gene lookup returns CDR1 SGHVS and CDR2 FNYEAQ. The CDR3 is made up of 19 amino acids. V lost 2 bases and J lost 3; bases outside the gene matches: 14.

This rearrangement joins TRBV7-8 to TRBJ2-7; 8 bases match TRBD2. The CDR3 has 16 amino acids. Germline V gene lookup returns CDR1 SGHVS and CDR2 FQNEAQ. V trimming: 2 bases; J trimming: 3 bases; junction bases outside the gene matches: 9. CDR3 DNA: TGTGCCAGCAGCTTACGGGAGGGCCTAGCATACTACGAGCAGTACTTC. Translation: CASSLREGLAYYEQYF.

V gene TRBV7-9 combines with J gene TRBJ2-6; 8 positions agree with TRBD1. This CDR3 comprises 16 residues. The V gene end was trimmed by 5 bases and the J gene end by 3 bases; junction bases not matched to a gene: 6. The germline V gene has CDR1 SEHNR and CDR2 FQNEAQ (reference sequence). The CDR3 DNA follows: TGTGCCAGCAGCCCGCAGGGGGCGCTTGGGGCCAACGTCCTGACTTTC. Its translation is CASSPQGALGANVLTF.

This clone came up a few times. The chain joins TRBV29-1 to TRBJ1-2, with 9 positions matching TRBD1. CDR3 length: 14 amino acids. The V segment lost 8 bases and the J segment 4 bases; nucleotides outside the gene matches: 11. The germline V gene encodes CDR1 SQVTM and CDR2 ANQGSEA. CDR3 protein: CSTAPGDRAYGYTF. The CDR3 region has the DNA TGCAGCACTGCCCCGGGGGACAGGGCCTATGGCTACACCTTC.

The chain is built from TRBV30 and TRBJ1-4, with D hard to call. The V gene's germline CDR1 is GTSNPN and CDR2 SVGIG (reference sequence). V was trimmed by 1 base and J by 8 bases, leaving 14 bases between them. The CDR3 spans 14 residues. CDR3 coding DNA: TGTGCCTGGAGTGCGACCCTGGGCGGAGAAAAACTGTTTTTT. Its translation: CAWSATLGGEKLFF.

This chain connects TRBV28 to TRBJ2-3; possible D gene TRBD2, 5 bases. Germline-derived CDR1 and CDR2 are MDHEN and SYDVKM. The CDR3 runs to 13 residues. V dropped 2 bases and J dropped 4 bases, with 7 bases sitting between them. The CDR3 DNA follows: TGTGCCAGCAGTTTACCGGGGTCAGATACGCAGTATTTT. As protein: CASSLPGSDTQYF.

The rearrangement joins TRBV7-9 to TRBJ1-2; TRBD1 is a possible D gene (6 bases). This CDR3 has 15 residues. The V end lost 2 bases, the J end lost 4 bases, and 14 bases lay between the germline ends. In germline, CDR1 is SEHNR, CDR2 FQNEAQ (reference sequence). In DNA form, the CDR3 reads TGTGCCAGCAGCTTATTCGGACAGTCATCCTATGGCTACACCTTC. It yields the protein CASSLFGQSSYGYTF.

The V gene is TRBV4-3, the J gene TRBJ1-3, with D tentatively TRBD1 (6 bases). The CDR3 totals 15 residues. Germline V gene data show CDR1 as LGHNA and CDR2 as YSLEER. Trimming left V 4 bases short and J 4 bases short, with 14 bases between. The CDR3 DNA follows: TGCGCCAGCAGCCTCGCTCGAGGGACAGGAAACACCATATATTTT. Protein product: CASSLARGTGNTIYF.

This chain links TRBV29-1 with TRBJ2-5; no firm D call. This CDR3 has 10 residues. From germline, CDR1 is SQVTM and CDR2 ANQGSEA. Between the trimmed V and J ends, which lost 3 bases and 3 bases, there was a span of 2 bases. CDR3 amino acids: CSVEEETQYF. CDR3 DNA sequence: TGCAGCGTTGAGGAAGAGACCCAGTACTTC. The variable domain in full, completed from reference TRBV29-1 and TRBJ2-5, reads SAVISQKPSRDICQRGTSLTIQCQVDSQVTMMFWYRQQPGQSLTLIATANQGSEATYESGFVIDKFPISRPNLTFSTLTVSNMSPEDSSIYLCSVEEETQYFGPGTRLLVL.

This chain joins TRBV10-3 and TRBJ1-5, with D unclear. Trimming took off 0 bases at V and 5 bases at J, with 14 bases between the two ends. CDR3 length: 16 residues. Germline CDR1 ENHRY, CDR2 SYGVKD. DNA for the CDR3: TGTGCCATCAGTGAGTCGATCAGCCGGGCGGATCAGCCCCAGCATTTT. This gives the protein CAISESISRADQPQHF.

This chain joins TRBV7-2 and TRBJ2-1; D ambiguous. The CDR3 sequence is 16 residues long. Looked up from germline, CDR1 is SGHTA and CDR2 is FQGNSA. V lost 3 bases and J lost 5, with 17 bases in between. CDR3 loop: CASSFLRLWSHNEQFF. The CDR3 DNA follows: TGTGCCAGCAGCTTCCTACGGCTCTGGTCCCACAATGAGCAGTTCTTC.

V is TRBV28 and J is TRBJ2-5; no clear D gene. The V and J ends lost 5 bases and 1 base respectively, with 14 bases between them. Germline CDR1 is MDHEN and CDR2 is SYDVKM. The CDR3 runs to 15 residues. For the CDR3, the DNA is TGTGCCAGCAGTCCCCTGAGCGTACTCCAAGAGACCCAGTACTTC. Translation: CASSPLSVLQETQYF. The whole variable domain, filled in from reference TRBV28 and TRBJ2-5, reads DVKVTQSSRYLVKRTGEKVFLECVQDMDHENMFWYRQDPGLGLRLIYFSYDVKMKEKGDIPEGYSVSREKKERFSLILESASTNQTSMYLCASSPLSVLQETQYFGPGTRLLVL.

The rearrangement uses TRBV7-8 and TRBJ2-1; 14 positions agree with TRBD2. J gave up 9 bases and V 2 bases, and 3 bases lay outside the gene matches. The CDR3 sequence is 15 residues long. Germline loops: CDR1 SGHVS, CDR2 FQNEAQ. CDR3 coding DNA: TGTGCCAGCAGCTTAATAGGACTAGCGGGGGGTGAGCAGTTCTTC. Its protein product is CASSLIGLAGGEQFF.

The sample holds one count of this clone. The chain joins TRBV29-1 to TRBJ2-5; 8 nucleotides align to TRBD2. CDR3 length: 12 amino acids. CDR1 and CDR2 (germline): SQVTM, ANQGSEA. With V trimmed by 4 bases and J by 4 bases, 2 bases remained unmatched. The CDR3 DNA follows: TGCAGCGTTGGTCTAGCGGGAGAGACCCAGTACTTC. Translated: CSVGLAGETQYF.

This clone has a single count. This chain joins TRBV5-6 and TRBJ1-4, with TRBD1 matching 10 bases. Germline values: CDR1 SGHDT, CDR2 YYEEEE. The ends lost 5 bases at V and 5 bases at J; junction bases unmatched: 6. The CDR3 length is 15 residues. In DNA, the CDR3 is TGTGCCAGCAGAGCCCGGGACAGGGGAAATGAAAAACTGTTTTTT. This translates into CASRARDRGNEKLFF.

Worth noting for this clone: Distinct nucleotide sequences in the sample also encode this CDR3. The genes are TRBV5-1 and TRBJ2-3, with TRBD2 matching 7 bases. The CDR3 covers 14 residues. Germline V gene sequence: CDR1 SGHRS, CDR2 YFSETQ. V lost 0 bases, J lost 2 bases, and 0 bases stayed unmatched. CDR3 in DNA: TGCGCCAGCAGCTTGGGACTAGCCACAGATACGCAGTATTTT. It translates to CASSLGLATDTQYF.

The rearrangement uses TRBV7-3 and TRBJ2-7, with 7 bases matching TRBD1. Per germline, CDR1 SGHTA and CDR2 FQGTGA. The junction had 8 bases not matched to a gene; V was cut back by 5 bases and J by 1 base. The CDR3 has 15 amino acids. In nucleotides, the CDR3 is TGTGCCAGCAGCCTACAAGGGGACAGATCCTACGAGCAGTACTTC. Translation: CASSLQGDRSYEQYF.

This clone was observed a handful of times. The rearrangement joins TRBV6-5 to TRBJ1-5; D call uncertain. This CDR3 contains 13 residues. CDR1 MNHEY and CDR2 SVGAGI come from the germline V gene. V lost 5 bases to trimming and J lost 4 bases, with 9 bases between them. This chain's CDR3 is CASSRTGNQPQHF. The CDR3 nucleotides read TGTGCCAGCAGTCGGACGGGTAATCAGCCCCAGCATTTT.

The chain recombines TRBV9 with TRBJ2-7; TRBD2 aligns across 11 bases. Germline loops: CDR1 SGDLS, CDR2 YYNGEE. The CDR3 is 16 amino acids. Trimming at V came to 4 bases and at J to 6 bases, leaving 12 bases not matched to a gene. As DNA, the CDR3 is TGTGCCAGCAGCCCCCGCCGACTAGCGGGATCTTCCGAGCAGTACTTC. It translates to CASSPRRLAGSSEQYF.

J is TRBJ1-4 and V is TRBV5-4; D might be TRBD1 (6 bases). The CDR3 has 17 residues. Trimming pared 4 bases from V and 3 bases from J, leaving 19 bases between. CDR1 SGHNT and CDR2 YYREEE come from the germline V gene (reference sequence). CDR3 residues: CASSRGGSGKANEKLFF. The CDR3, as DNA: TGTGCCAGCAGCAGGGGGGGGTCCGGTAAAGCTAATGAAAAACTGTTTTTT. The entire variable domain, with the rest obtained from reference TRBV5-4 and TRBJ1-4, is as follows: ETGVTQSPTHLIKTRGQQVTLRCSSQSGHNTVSWYQQALGQGPQFIFQYYREEENGRGNFPPRFSGLQFPNYSSELNVNALELDDSALYLCASSRGGSGKANEKLFFGSGTQLSVL.

The chain is built from TRBV7-6 and TRBJ1-2; 7 bases map to TRBD1. CDR3 size: 13 residues. Germline lookup yields CDR1 SGHVS and CDR2 FNYEAQ. V gave up 5 bases and J gave up 8 bases; unmatched junction bases: 8. The CDR3 is CASSQDRVGGYTF. In DNA, the CDR3 is TGTGCCAGCAGCCAAGACAGGGTTGGGGGCTACACCTTC.

This chain links TRBV28 with TRBJ2-2; D gene unclear. Germline CDR1 is MDHEN and CDR2 is SYDVKM. The CDR3 covers 16 residues. The V and J ends lost 6 bases and 5 bases respectively, with 19 bases between them. This CDR3 reads CASSPRPTSSTGELFF. In DNA form, the CDR3 reads TGTGCCAGCAGCCCCCGACCAACTTCCTCGACCGGGGAGCTGTTTTTT.